The 8 T cell receptor beta chains reported below all come from one sample, sequenced in a study of T cell changes during pregnancy in multiple sclerosis. Here immunoSEQ multiplex PCR was the method, and the copy in TCRdb shows in-frame clones only, minus some. The sample holds approximately 46,000 clones, 80% to 90% seen once. The source material was CD8+ T cells from peripheral blood mononuclear cells, sampled in the second trimester of pregnancy. The receptor source for this set is a female donor with multiple sclerosis, enrolled in a pregnancy study.

The chain links TRBV13 to TRBJ2-7, with 7 bases identical to TRBD1. The CDR3 is 15 residues long. Germline V gives CDR1 PRHDT, CDR2 FYEKMQ (reference sequence). With V trimmed by 0 bases and J by 3 bases, 5 bases remained unmatched. The DNA of the CDR3 is TGTGCCAGCAGCTTAGGGCGACAGGGTGTCTACGAGCAGTACTTC. Amino acids: CASSLGRQGVYEQYF.

The rearrangement joins TRBV5-6 to TRBJ2-1; D is perhaps TRBD1 (6 bases). Trimming took off 7 bases at V and 4 bases at J, with 15 bases between the two ends. This CDR3 is built from 14 residues. Germline CDR1 reads SGHDT; CDR2 reads YYEEEE. DNA for the CDR3: TGTGCCAGCTCCGCCGGGACAAAATACAATGAGCAGTTCTTC. Translation gives CASSAGTKYNEQFF.

This chain connects TRBV6-1 to TRBJ2-7; 11 bases line up with TRBD2. Germline CDR1 MNHNS, CDR2 SASEGT. This CDR3 has 15 residues. J lost 0 bases, V lost 6 bases, and 4 bases had no gene match. In nucleotides, the CDR3 is TGTGCCAGCAGCCCGACTAGCGGGGACTCCTACGAGCAGTACTTC. This translates into CASSPTSGDSYEQYF.

This chain links TRBV2 with TRBJ2-7; D is perhaps TRBD1 (5 bases). Trimming cost V 6 bases and J 2 bases, with 17 bases left between them. The CDR3 covers 15 residues. In germline, CDR1 is SNHLY, CDR2 FYNNEI. CDR3 sequence (DNA): TGTGCCAGCAGCGAGCTGACAGTTACTACCTACGAGCAGTACTTC. It yields the protein CASSELTVTTYEQYF.

The CDR3 region has the DNA TGCGCCAGCAGCCAAGAGGGAGGGATTACTGAAGCTTTCTTT. It specifies CASSQEGGITEAFF. This rearrangement joins TRBV4-1 to TRBJ1-1; no clear D gene. The V gene lost 0 bases and the J gene lost 5 bases, with 10 bases spanning the gap. Germline assignment: CDR1 MGHRA and CDR2 YSYEKL. The CDR3 has 14 amino acids.

The chain employs TRBV10-3 and TRBJ1-5, with D perhaps matching TRBD1 (5 bases). Looked up from germline, CDR1 is ENHRY and CDR2 is SYGVKD. This CDR3 has 15 residues. V dropped 7 bases and J dropped 3 bases, with 16 bases sitting between them. The CDR3 is CAINGVGRANQPQHF. CDR3 in DNA: TGTGCCATCAATGGGGTGGGCAGGGCCAATCAGCCCCAGCATTTT.

This sequence joins TRBV5-6 and TRBJ1-4, with D maybe TRBD1 (5 bases). Trimming cost V 0 bases and J 0 bases, with 15 bases left between them. Germline loops: CDR1 SGHDT, CDR2 YYEEEE. This CDR3 contains 18 residues. CDR3 amino acids: CASSLVGGALATNEKLFF. The CDR3 nucleotides read TGTGCCAGCAGCTTGGTGGGTGGGGCCCTAGCAACTAATGAAAAACTGTTTTTT.

The chain employs TRBV19 and TRBJ1-2, with 8 bases that match TRBD1. The V and J ends lost 9 bases and 8 bases, in that order; junction bases with no gene match: 11. The CDR3 sequence is 13 residues long. The germline gives CDR1 LNHDA, CDR2 SQIVND (reference sequence). As DNA, the CDR3 is TGTGCCAGCCGACAGGCAGGGGGCCAAGGCTACACCTTC. As protein: CASRQAGGQGYTF.